This T cell receptor (beta chain) is drawn from a study of T cells in Graves' hyperthyroidism and ophthalmopathy. In its sample, this clonotype was seen many times. Antigen specificity is unknown. Trimming left V 4 bases short and J 1 base short, with 8 bases between. Germline assignment: CDR1 SGHRS and CDR2 YFSETQ. The CDR3 has 13 residues. Points from the study as a whole: The blood repertoire included most of the expanded thyroid clonotypes above 0.001.

Uncontrolled infection, other autoimmune disease, pregnancy or lactation led to exclusion. There were TCR beta CDR3 regions amplified from RNA transcripts. An initial round of RT-PCR targeting the TCR CDR3 relied on the HTBI primer set. One entry per CDR3 protein, called by TCRdb with MiXCR from the multiplex PCR reads. The sample lists about 250,000 distinct CDR3 sequences; roughly 15% were seen once. Sequencing was done on a sample of blood. The sequence was collected from a woman aged 50 to 60 with Graves' hyperthyroidism that later progressed to Graves' ophthalmopathy. V gene TRBV5-1 combines with J gene TRBJ2-5, with D unclear. DNA of the CDR3: TGCGCCAGCAGCGAGTCCCCCCAAGAGACCCAGTACTTC. Translation gives CASSESPQETQYF.